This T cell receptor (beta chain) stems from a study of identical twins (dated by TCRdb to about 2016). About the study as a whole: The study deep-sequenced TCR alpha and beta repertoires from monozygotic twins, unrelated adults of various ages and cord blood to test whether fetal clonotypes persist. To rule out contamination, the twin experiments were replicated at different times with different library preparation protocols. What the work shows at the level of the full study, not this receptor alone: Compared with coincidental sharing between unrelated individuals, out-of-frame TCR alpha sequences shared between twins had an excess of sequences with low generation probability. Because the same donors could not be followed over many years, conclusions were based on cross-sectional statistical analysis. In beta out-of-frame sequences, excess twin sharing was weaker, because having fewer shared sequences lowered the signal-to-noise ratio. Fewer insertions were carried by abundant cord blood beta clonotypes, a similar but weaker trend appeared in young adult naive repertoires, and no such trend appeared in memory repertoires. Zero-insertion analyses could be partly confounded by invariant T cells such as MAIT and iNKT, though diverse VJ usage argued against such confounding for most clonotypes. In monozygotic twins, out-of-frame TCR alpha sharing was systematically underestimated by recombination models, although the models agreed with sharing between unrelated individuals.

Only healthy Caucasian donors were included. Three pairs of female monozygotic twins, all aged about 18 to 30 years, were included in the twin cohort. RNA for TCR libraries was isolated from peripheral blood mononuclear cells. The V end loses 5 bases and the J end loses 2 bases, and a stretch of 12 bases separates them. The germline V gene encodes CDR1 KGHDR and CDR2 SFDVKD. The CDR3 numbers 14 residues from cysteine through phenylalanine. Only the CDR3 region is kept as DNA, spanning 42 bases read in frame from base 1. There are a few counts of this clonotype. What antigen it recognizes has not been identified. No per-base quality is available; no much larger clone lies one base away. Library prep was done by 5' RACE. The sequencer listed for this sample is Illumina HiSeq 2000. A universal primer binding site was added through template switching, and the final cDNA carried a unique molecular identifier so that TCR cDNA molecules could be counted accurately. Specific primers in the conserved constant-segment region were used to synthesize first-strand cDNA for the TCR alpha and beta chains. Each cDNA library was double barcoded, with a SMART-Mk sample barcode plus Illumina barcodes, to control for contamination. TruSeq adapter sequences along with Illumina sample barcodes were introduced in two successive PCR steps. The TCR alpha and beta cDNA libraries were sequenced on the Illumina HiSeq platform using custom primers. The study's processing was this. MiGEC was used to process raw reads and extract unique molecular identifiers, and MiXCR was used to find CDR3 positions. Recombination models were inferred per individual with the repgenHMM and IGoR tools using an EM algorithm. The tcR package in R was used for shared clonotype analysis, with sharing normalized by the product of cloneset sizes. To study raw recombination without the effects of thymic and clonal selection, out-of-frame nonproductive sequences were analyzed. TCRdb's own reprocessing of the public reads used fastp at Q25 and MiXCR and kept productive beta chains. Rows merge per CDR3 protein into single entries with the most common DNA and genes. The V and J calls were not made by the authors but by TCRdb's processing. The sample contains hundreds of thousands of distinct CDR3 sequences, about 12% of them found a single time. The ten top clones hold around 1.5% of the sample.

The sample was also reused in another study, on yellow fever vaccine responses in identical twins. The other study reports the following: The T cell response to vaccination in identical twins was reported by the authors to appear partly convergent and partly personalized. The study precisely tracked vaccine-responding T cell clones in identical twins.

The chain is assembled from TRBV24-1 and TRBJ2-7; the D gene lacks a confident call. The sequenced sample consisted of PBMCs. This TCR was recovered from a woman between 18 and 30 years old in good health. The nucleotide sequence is TGTGCCACCAGTGCCCCCGGGTACACCTACGAGCAGTACTTC. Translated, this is CATSAPGYTYEQYF.